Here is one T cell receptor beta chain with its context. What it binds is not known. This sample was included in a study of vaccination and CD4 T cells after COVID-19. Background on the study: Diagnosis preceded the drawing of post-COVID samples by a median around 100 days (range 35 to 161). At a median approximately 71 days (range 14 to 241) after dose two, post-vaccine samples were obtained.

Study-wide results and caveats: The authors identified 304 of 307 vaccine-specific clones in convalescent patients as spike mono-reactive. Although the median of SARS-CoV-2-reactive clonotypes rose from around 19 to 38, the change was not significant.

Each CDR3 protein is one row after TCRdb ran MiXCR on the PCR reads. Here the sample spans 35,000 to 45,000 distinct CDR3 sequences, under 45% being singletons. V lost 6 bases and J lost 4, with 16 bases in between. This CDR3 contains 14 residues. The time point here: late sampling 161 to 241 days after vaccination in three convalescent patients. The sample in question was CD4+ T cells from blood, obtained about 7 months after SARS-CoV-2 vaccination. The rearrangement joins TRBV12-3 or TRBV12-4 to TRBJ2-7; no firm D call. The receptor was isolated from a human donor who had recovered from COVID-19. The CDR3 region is CASSRSRVGYEQYF. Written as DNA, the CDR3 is TGTGCCAGCAGCCGGTCTAGAGTTGGGTACGAGCAGTACTTC.